The rows below give T cell receptor beta chains drawn from one sample of a study of cytomegalovirus exposure and HLA in healthy donors. Sequencing was performed with immunoSEQ multiplex PCR; in TCRdb, only in-frame clones are kept and a portion is missing. The data show 130,000 or so clones, with 61% seen just once and around 1.9% held by the top ten. Material for sequencing was PBMCs. The receptors shown here come from a male donor in good health and CMV-seronegative. Each CDR3 is given with its conserved first and last residue. Fields, in order: clone size, V gene, D gene, J gene, CDR3 protein, CDR3 DNA. D genes are given only for firm matches. Clone sizes are given selectively: once, few, many, or a class where the clone is expanded.

clone_size: few
v_call: TRBV4-1
d_call: TRBD2
j_call: TRBJ2-1
cdr3_aa: CASSQRSGGQLYNEQFF
cdr3_nt: TGCGCCAGCAGCCAAAGAAGCGGGGGCCAACTCTACAATGAGCAGTTCTTC

clone_size: .
v_call: TRBV6-5
d_call: TRBD1
j_call: TRBJ1-4
cdr3_aa: CASSYSVTGGGEKLFF
cdr3_nt: TGTGCCAGCAGTTACTCGGTGACAGGGGGGGGTGAAAAACTGTTTTTT

clone_size: .
v_call: TRBV7-9
d_call: .
j_call: TRBJ2-1
cdr3_aa: CASSLARGSYNEQFF
cdr3_nt: TGTGCCAGCAGCTTAGCGCGGGGCAGCTACAATGAGCAGTTCTTC

clone_size: .
v_call: TRBV18
d_call: .
j_call: TRBJ2-1
cdr3_aa: CASSPTGYEQFF
cdr3_nt: TGTGCCAGCTCACCCACAGGGTATGAGCAGTTCTTC

clone_size: few
v_call: TRBV11-2
d_call: TRBD1
j_call: TRBJ2-5
cdr3_aa: CASSSRGTGYQETQYF
cdr3_nt: TGTGCCAGCAGCTCCCGGGGGACAGGGTATCAAGAGACCCAGTACTTC

clone_size: .
v_call: TRBV6-1
d_call: TRBD1
j_call: TRBJ1-2
cdr3_aa: CASSESPGQENYGYTF
cdr3_nt: TGTGCCAGCAGTGAATCCCCGGGACAGGAGAACTATGGCTACACCTTC

clone_size: .
v_call: TRBV29-1
d_call: TRBD1
j_call: TRBJ1-2
cdr3_aa: CSVDRVGYTF
cdr3_nt: TGCAGCGTAGACAGGGTTGGCTACACCTTC

clone_size: .
v_call: TRBV6-6
d_call: TRBD1
j_call: TRBJ1-5
cdr3_aa: CASKRGGPPQHF
cdr3_nt: TGTGCCAGTAAGCGAGGGGGCCCGCCCCAGCATTTT

clone_size: few
v_call: TRBV18
d_call: .
j_call: TRBJ2-3
cdr3_aa: CASSPRRVRGVDTQYF
cdr3_nt: TGTGCCAGCTCACCAAGACGCGTCAGGGGGGTAGATACGCAGTATTTT

clone_size: .
v_call: TRBV5-4
d_call: TRBD1
j_call: TRBJ1-2
cdr3_aa: CASSKDRTNYGYTF
cdr3_nt: TGTGCCAGCAGCAAGGACAGGACGAACTATGGCTACACCTTC

clone_size: .
v_call: TRBV9
d_call: TRBD1
j_call: TRBJ1-5
cdr3_aa: CASSSTGENQPQHF
cdr3_nt: TGTGCCAGCAGCTCGACAGGGGAGAATCAGCCCCAGCATTTT

clone_size: .
v_call: TRBV30
d_call: TRBD1
j_call: TRBJ2-5
cdr3_aa: CAWSVPGQGILWQETQYF
cdr3_nt: TGTGCCTGGAGTGTACCGGGACAGGGTATCCTTTGGCAAGAGACCCAGTACTTC

clone_size: few
v_call: TRBV7-2
d_call: .
j_call: TRBJ2-7
cdr3_aa: CASSLDGNEQYF
cdr3_nt: TGTGCCAGCAGCTTAGACGGGAACGAGCAGTACTTC

clone_size: .
v_call: TRBV7-9
d_call: TRBD1
j_call: TRBJ1-2
cdr3_aa: CASSYLPRQGWYGYTF
cdr3_nt: TGTGCCAGCAGCTACCTACCCAGACAGGGTTGGTATGGCTACACCTTC

clone_size: .
v_call: TRBV7-9
d_call: TRBD1
j_call: TRBJ1-1
cdr3_aa: CASSPWGQGALNTEAFF
cdr3_nt: TGTGCCAGCAGCCCATGGGGACAGGGGGCGTTGAACACTGAAGCTTTCTTT

clone_size: .
v_call: TRBV7-6
d_call: .
j_call: TRBJ2-1
cdr3_aa: CASSSRGLENEQFF
cdr3_nt: TGTGCCAGCAGCAGCAGGGGTCTAGAGAATGAGCAGTTCTTC

clone_size: .
v_call: TRBV19
d_call: .
j_call: TRBJ2-2
cdr3_aa: CASSISANTGELFF
cdr3_nt: TGTGCCAGTAGTATTAGTGCGAACACCGGGGAGCTGTTTTTT

clone_size: .
v_call: TRBV7-6
d_call: TRBD1
j_call: TRBJ2-7
cdr3_aa: CASSFGDRGDYEQYF
cdr3_nt: TGTGCCAGCAGCTTCGGGGACAGGGGGGACTACGAGCAGTACTTC

clone_size: few
v_call: TRBV7-3
d_call: TRBD2
j_call: TRBJ2-1
cdr3_aa: CASSPSGLAGDNEQFF
cdr3_nt: TGTGCCAGCAGCCCTAGCGGGCTAGCGGGGGATAATGAGCAGTTCTTC

clone_size: few
v_call: TRBV7-6
d_call: .
j_call: TRBJ2-2
cdr3_aa: CASSLAGLNTGELFF
cdr3_nt: TGTGCCAGCAGCTTAGCGGGGCTTAACACCGGGGAGCTGTTTTTT

clone_size: .
v_call: TRBV6-4
d_call: TRBD2
j_call: TRBJ2-5
cdr3_aa: CASSELAGGETQYF
cdr3_nt: TGTGCCAGCAGTGAACTAGCGGGGGGAGAGACCCAGTACTTC

clone_size: .
v_call: TRBV12-5
d_call: .
j_call: TRBJ2-3
cdr3_aa: CASGLTQGWDTQYF
cdr3_nt: TGTGCTAGTGGTTTGACACAGGGCTGGGATACGCAGTATTTT

clone_size: .
v_call: TRBV30
d_call: .
j_call: TRBJ2-2
cdr3_aa: CAWRQASNTGELFF
cdr3_nt: TGTGCCTGGCGACAGGCCTCGAACACCGGGGAGCTGTTTTTT

clone_size: few
v_call: TRBV4-2
d_call: TRBD1
j_call: TRBJ1-1
cdr3_aa: CASSQDGGTGRNTEAFF
cdr3_nt: TGTGCCAGCAGCCAAGATGGGGGGACAGGGAGAAACACTGAAGCTTTCTTT

clone_size: .
v_call: TRBV18
d_call: TRBD2
j_call: TRBJ2-1
cdr3_aa: CASSPPGLAAIAYNEQFF
cdr3_nt: TGTGCCAGCTCACCGCCCGGACTAGCGGCCATTGCCTACAATGAGCAGTTCTTC

clone_size: .
v_call: TRBV6-5
d_call: .
j_call: TRBJ2-4
cdr3_aa: CASSRQGIQYF
cdr3_nt: TGTGCCAGCAGCCGTCAGGGAATTCAGTACTTC

clone_size: .
v_call: TRBV5-1
d_call: .
j_call: TRBJ2-3
cdr3_aa: CASSSRGSSTDTQYF
cdr3_nt: TGCGCCAGCAGCTCGCGGGGTTCTAGCACAGATACGCAGTATTTT

clone_size: .
v_call: TRBV14
d_call: TRBD1
j_call: TRBJ1-1
cdr3_aa: CASSPGVSVRQGDTEAFF
cdr3_nt: TGTGCCAGCAGCCCGGGCGTAAGCGTACGACAGGGGGACACTGAAGCTTTCTTT

clone_size: .
v_call: TRBV18
d_call: TRBD2
j_call: TRBJ2-3
cdr3_aa: CASSPRRGEGLLADTQYF
cdr3_nt: TGTGCCAGCTCACCCCGGCGCGGGGAGGGTCTATTAGCGGATACGCAGTATTTT

clone_size: .
v_call: TRBV7-9
d_call: .
j_call: TRBJ1-2
cdr3_aa: CSSSLGRVLGYTF
cdr3_nt: TGTTCCAGCAGCTTAGGCAGGGTCCTTGGCTACACCTTC

clone_size: .
v_call: TRBV4-2
d_call: TRBD1
j_call: TRBJ2-7
cdr3_aa: CASSQGPGTGTEQYF
cdr3_nt: TGTGCCAGCAGCCAAGGCCCCGGGACAGGCACCGAGCAGTACTTC

clone_size: .
v_call: TRBV6-1
d_call: .
j_call: TRBJ1-1
cdr3_aa: CASRDRGGNTEAFF
cdr3_nt: TGTGCCAGCAGAGATAGGGGGGGGAACACTGAAGCTTTCTTT

clone_size: .
v_call: TRBV9
d_call: .
j_call: TRBJ1-3
cdr3_aa: CASSPTPRGSGNTIYF
cdr3_nt: TGTGCCAGCAGCCCCACTCCCCGGGGCTCTGGAAACACCATATATTTT

clone_size: .
v_call: TRBV19
d_call: TRBD1
j_call: TRBJ1-4
cdr3_aa: CASRGQGDATNEKLFF
cdr3_nt: TGTGCCAGTAGGGGACAGGGGGACGCAACTAATGAAAAACTGTTTTTT

clone_size: .
v_call: TRBV5-4
d_call: .
j_call: TRBJ1-5
cdr3_aa: CASSLPGDNQPQHF
cdr3_nt: TGTGCCAGCAGCTTGCCGGGGGACAATCAGCCCCAGCATTTT

clone_size: .
v_call: TRBV7-9
d_call: TRBD1
j_call: TRBJ2-7
cdr3_aa: CASSLRTGMSEQYF
cdr3_nt: TGTGCCAGCAGCCTCCGGACAGGTATGAGCGAGCAGTACTTC

clone_size: .
v_call: TRBV4-1
d_call: TRBD1
j_call: TRBJ1-2
cdr3_aa: CASSQEGTGIGYTF
cdr3_nt: TGCGCCAGTAGCCAAGAGGGGACAGGTATTGGCTACACCTTC

clone_size: .
v_call: TRBV7-2
d_call: .
j_call: TRBJ2-7
cdr3_aa: CASSLALRGKDEQYF
cdr3_nt: TGTGCCAGCAGCTTAGCTCTGAGGGGGAAGGACGAGCAGTACTTC

clone_size: .
v_call: TRBV4-3
d_call: .
j_call: TRBJ1-4
cdr3_aa: CASSQVTLSEKLFF
cdr3_nt: TGCGCCAGCAGCCAAGTAACTTTATCTGAAAAACTGTTTTTT

clone_size: once
v_call: TRBV6-5
d_call: .
j_call: TRBJ2-7
cdr3_aa: CASGGIYEQYF
cdr3_nt: TGTGCCAGCGGCGGGATTTACGAGCAGTACTTC

clone_size: few
v_call: TRBV5-1
d_call: .
j_call: TRBJ2-7
cdr3_aa: CASSLQGPTSYEQYF
cdr3_nt: TGCGCCAGCAGCTTACAGGGCCCCACCTCCTACGAGCAGTACTTC

clone_size: few
v_call: TRBV9
d_call: .
j_call: TRBJ1-1
cdr3_aa: CASALFMNTEAFF
cdr3_nt: TGTGCCAGCGCCCTATTTATGAACACTGAAGCTTTCTTT

clone_size: .
v_call: TRBV9
d_call: TRBD1
j_call: TRBJ1-2
cdr3_aa: CASSVDSGGYGYTF
cdr3_nt: TGTGCCAGCAGCGTAGACTCAGGGGGCTATGGCTACACCTTC

clone_size: .
v_call: TRBV25-1
d_call: .
j_call: TRBJ1-4
cdr3_aa: CASRGGAQNEKLFF
cdr3_nt: TGTGCCAGCAGAGGAGGCGCCCAAAATGAAAAACTGTTTTTT

clone_size: .
v_call: TRBV30
d_call: TRBD1
j_call: TRBJ2-2
cdr3_aa: CAWGQGFTGELFF
cdr3_nt: TGTGCCTGGGGACAGGGGTTCACCGGGGAGCTGTTTTTT

clone_size: .
v_call: TRBV7-3
d_call: TRBD1
j_call: TRBJ2-3
cdr3_aa: CASRRTGSTDTQYF
cdr3_nt: TGTGCCAGCAGAAGGACAGGTAGCACAGATACGCAGTATTTT

clone_size: few
v_call: TRBV19
d_call: TRBD1
j_call: TRBJ2-5
cdr3_aa: CASSLAGGRQETQYF
cdr3_nt: TGTGCCAGTAGTCTCGCAGGGGGCCGGCAAGAGACCCAGTACTTC